The 10 T cell receptor beta chains below come from one sample, sequenced in a study of blood T cells in healthy people across ages. Through a sample-barcoded 5' primer and a J-beta primer mix, a second PCR was run for roughly 6 to 12 cycles. TCRdb reprocessed the 5' RACE reads with MiXCR, giving one entry per CDR3 protein. Of about 760,000 distinct CDR3 sequences listed, roughly 56% are singletons. The specimen was blood. The receptors shown here come from a man aged 35 to 55 in good health.

This chain links TRBV7-6 with TRBJ2-6; no clear D. CDR3 length: 16 residues. Germline values: CDR1 SGHVS, CDR2 FNYEAQ. Trimming removed 0 bases at V and 8 bases at J, with 14 bases between. The CDR3 reads CASSLALMQVSNVLTF. The CDR3 nucleotides are TGTGCCAGCAGCTTAGCGCTCATGCAGGTTTCCAACGTCCTGACTTTC.

This clonotype was counted between two and nine times. This chain uses TRBV29-1 with TRBJ2-7; 8 nucleotides align to TRBD1. This CDR3 contains 14 residues. With V trimmed by 5 bases and J by 5 bases, 11 bases remained unmatched. Germline CDR1 reads SQVTM; CDR2 reads ANQGSEA. CDR3 in amino acids: CSVRARGLPNEQYF. The CDR3 bases are TGCAGCGTTCGTGCCAGGGGGCTTCCCAACGAGCAGTACTTC.

The rearrangement joins TRBV9 to TRBJ2-3; D is unclear. From germline, CDR1 is SGDLS and CDR2 YYNGEE. The CDR3 sequence is 15 residues long. With 2 bases removed from V and 1 base from J, the gap between germline ends came to 11 bases. The CDR3 region is CASSVDGRGTDTQYF. As DNA, the CDR3 is TGTGCCAGCAGCGTCGACGGAAGGGGCACAGATACGCAGTATTTT.

V and J are TRBV28 and TRBJ2-4; TRBD1 matches at 10 bases. V lost 5 bases, J lost 2 bases, and 15 bases stayed unmatched. The germline V gene has CDR1 MDHEN and CDR2 SYDVKM. The CDR3 loop spans 19 amino acids. The CDR3 bases are TGTGCCAGCAGTGGCGTCCCCCTGACAGGGGGCGACACCAAAAACATTCAGTACTTC. Its protein product is CASSGVPLTGGDTKNIQYF. Using reference TRBV28 and TRBJ2-4 for the parts outside the CDR3, the full variable domain is DVKVTQSSRYLVKRTGEKVFLECVQDMDHENMFWYRQDPGLGLRLIYFSYDVKMKEKGDIPEGYSVSREKKERFSLILESASTNQTSMYLCASSGVPLTGGDTKNIQYFGAGTRLSVL.

V and J are TRBV7-3 and TRBJ1-1; D call uncertain. The CDR3 covers 15 residues. V lost 0 bases and J 1 base, leaving 9 bases between the germline ends. Germline values: CDR1 SGHTA, CDR2 FQGTGA. The CDR3 region is CASSLTRAANTEAFF. The CDR3 DNA follows: TGTGCCAGCAGCTTAACTAGGGCGGCGAACACTGAAGCTTTCTTT.

The rearrangement joins TRBV6-2 or TRBV6-3 to TRBJ2-5; the D is unclear. The assigned J gene may be wrong: the sequence end matches TRBJ2-7 better. The germline V gene encodes CDR1 MNHEY and CDR2 SVGEGT. This CDR3 region has 13 residues. The CDR3 region is CASRASIGYEQYF. CDR3 coding DNA: TGTGCCAGCAGAGCAAGTATCGGGTACGAGCAGTACTTC.

The chain uses TRBV6-2 or TRBV6-3 and TRBJ2-5; D perhaps matches TRBD2 (5 bases). The V end was cut by 4 bases, the J end by 5 bases, with 11 bases between. Germline loops: CDR1 MNHEY, CDR2 SVGEGT. This CDR3 comprises 13 residues. CDR3 coding DNA: TGTGCCAGCAGTTCTTGGTCGGGGGAGACCCAGTACTTC. Translation gives CASSSWSGETQYF.

The V and J genes are TRBV20-1 and TRBJ2-5, with TRBD2 identical over 8 bases. V lost 3 bases and J lost 1; bases outside the gene matches: 1. There are 13 residues in the CDR3. CDR1 and CDR2 from the germline V gene are DFQATT and SNEGSKA (reference sequence). CDR3 residues: CSASGGVQETQYF. CDR3 nucleotides: TGCAGTGCTAGCGGGGGGGTCCAAGAGACCCAGTACTTC.

J is TRBJ2-1 and V is TRBV20-1; D may be TRBD2 (5 bases). Trimming removed 0 bases at V and 8 bases at J, with 14 bases between. The CDR3 loop spans 14 amino acids. The germline V gene encodes CDR1 DFQATT and CDR2 SNEGSKA (reference sequence). CDR3: CSARDPASYDEQFF. The CDR3 DNA is TGCAGTGCTAGAGATCCGGCTAGCTATGATGAGCAGTTCTTC.

DNA for the CDR3: TGTGCCAGCAGTATCGAGACAGGGGGCTATTCACCCCTCCACTTT. Translation: CASSIETGGYSPLHF. V gene TRBV27 combines with J gene TRBJ1-6, with 10 bases lining up with TRBD1. Germline assignment: CDR1 MNHEY and CDR2 SMNVEV (reference sequence). The CDR3 has 15 amino acids. V was pared by 5 bases and J by 8 bases, with 6 bases of the junction left unmatched.